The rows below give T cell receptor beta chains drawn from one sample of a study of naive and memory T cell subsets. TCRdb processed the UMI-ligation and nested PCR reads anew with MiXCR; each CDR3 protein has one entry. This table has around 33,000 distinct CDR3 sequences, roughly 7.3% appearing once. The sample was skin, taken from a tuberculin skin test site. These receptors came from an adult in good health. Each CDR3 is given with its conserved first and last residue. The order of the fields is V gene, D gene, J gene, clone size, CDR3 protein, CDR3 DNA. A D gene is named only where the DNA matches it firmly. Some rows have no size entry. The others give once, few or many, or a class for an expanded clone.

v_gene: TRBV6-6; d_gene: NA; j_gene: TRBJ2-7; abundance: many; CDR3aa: CAGGTSWNEQYF; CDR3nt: TGTGCCGGGGGGACGTCTTGGAACGAGCAGTACTTC
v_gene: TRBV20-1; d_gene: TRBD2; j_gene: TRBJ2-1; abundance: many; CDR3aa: CSARVPGLSFNEQFF; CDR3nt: TGCAGTGCTAGGGTTCCGGGACTAAGTTTCAATGAGCAGTTCTTC
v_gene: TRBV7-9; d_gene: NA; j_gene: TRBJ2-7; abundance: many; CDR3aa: CASSPSGDEQYF; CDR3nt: TGTGCCAGCAGCCCGTCGGGGGACGAGCAGTACTTC
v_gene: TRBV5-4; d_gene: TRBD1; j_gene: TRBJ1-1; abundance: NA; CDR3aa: CASSPTTPGQRNTEAFF; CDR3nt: TGTGCCAGCAGCCCCACCACGCCGGGACAGAGGAACACTGAAGCTTTCTTT
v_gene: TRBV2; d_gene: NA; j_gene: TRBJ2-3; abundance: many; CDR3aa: CASSGDVTDTQYF; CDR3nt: TGTGCCAGCAGTGGAGATGTCACAGATACGCAGTATTTT
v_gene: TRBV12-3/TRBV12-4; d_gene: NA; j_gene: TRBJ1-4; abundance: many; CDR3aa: CASSSYPAGAEEKLFF; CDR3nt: TGTGCCAGCAGTTCCTACCCCGCAGGGGCGGAGGAAAAACTGTTTTTT
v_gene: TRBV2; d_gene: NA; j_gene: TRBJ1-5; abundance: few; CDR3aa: CASRDPLANQPQHF; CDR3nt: TGTGCCAGCAGGGACCCACTGGCCAATCAGCCCCAGCATTTT
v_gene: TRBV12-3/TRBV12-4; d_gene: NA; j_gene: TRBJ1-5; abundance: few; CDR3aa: CASRATGNQPQHF; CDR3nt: TGTGCCAGCAGGGCAACAGGCAATCAGCCCCAGCATTTT
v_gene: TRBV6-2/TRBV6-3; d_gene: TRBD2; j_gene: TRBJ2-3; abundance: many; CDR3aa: CASSYLGTRTDTQYF; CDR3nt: TGTGCCAGCAGTTATCTCGGGACTAGAACAGATACGCAGTATTTT
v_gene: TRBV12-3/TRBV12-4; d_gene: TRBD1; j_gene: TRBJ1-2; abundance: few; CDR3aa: CASSFKAGGVHGDTF; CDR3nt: TGTGCCAGCAGTTTTAAGGCAGGGGGCGTTCATGGCGACACCTTC
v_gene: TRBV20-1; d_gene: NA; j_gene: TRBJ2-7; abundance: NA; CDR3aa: CSARILGEQYF; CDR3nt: TGCAGTGCTAGAATTCTCGGCGAGCAGTACTTC
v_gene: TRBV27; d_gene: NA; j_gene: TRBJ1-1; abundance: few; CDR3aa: CASSLRRWAEAFF; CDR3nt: TGTGCCAGCAGTTTACGGCGTTGGGCTGAAGCTTTCTTT
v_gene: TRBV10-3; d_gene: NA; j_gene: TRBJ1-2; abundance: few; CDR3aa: CAISDLQGMGYGYTF; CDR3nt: TGTGCCATCAGTGATCTGCAGGGGATGGGCTATGGCTACACCTTC
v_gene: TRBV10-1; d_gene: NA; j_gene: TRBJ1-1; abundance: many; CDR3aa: CASSESGGPGNEAFF; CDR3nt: TGCGCCAGCAGTGAGTCCGGGGGCCCCGGGAATGAAGCTTTCTTT
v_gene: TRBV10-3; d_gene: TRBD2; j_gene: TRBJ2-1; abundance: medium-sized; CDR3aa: CAITGTSGGPVGEQFF; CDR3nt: TGTGCCATCACCGGGACTAGCGGGGGGCCAGTCGGTGAGCAGTTCTTC
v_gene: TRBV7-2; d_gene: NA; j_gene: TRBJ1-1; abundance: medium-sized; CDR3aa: CASSLDSPGRTEAFF; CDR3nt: TGTGCCAGCAGCTTAGATTCCCCAGGGCGGACTGAAGCTTTCTTT
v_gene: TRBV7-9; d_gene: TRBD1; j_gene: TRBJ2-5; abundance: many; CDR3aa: CASSSVPGQYQETQYF; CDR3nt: TGTGCCAGCAGCTCCGTCCCGGGACAGTACCAAGAGACCCAGTACTTC
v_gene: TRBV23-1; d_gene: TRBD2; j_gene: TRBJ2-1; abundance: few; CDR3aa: CASSQSGGGPDNEQFF; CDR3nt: TGCGCCAGCAGTCAATCGGGCGGGGGACCCGACAATGAGCAGTTCTTC
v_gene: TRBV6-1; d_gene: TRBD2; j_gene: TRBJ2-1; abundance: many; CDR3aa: CASSESSAGVSEQFF; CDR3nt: TGTGCCAGCAGTGAAAGTTCAGCGGGGGTCTCTGAGCAGTTCTTC
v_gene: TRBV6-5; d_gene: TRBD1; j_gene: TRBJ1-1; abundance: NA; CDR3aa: CASEGQGGLTEAFF; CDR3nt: TGTGCCAGCGAGGGACAGGGTGGACTCACTGAAGCTTTCTTT
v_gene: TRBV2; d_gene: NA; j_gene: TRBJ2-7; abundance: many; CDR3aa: CASREVRVEQYF; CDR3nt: TGTGCCAGCAGGGAGGTTAGGGTCGAGCAGTACTTC
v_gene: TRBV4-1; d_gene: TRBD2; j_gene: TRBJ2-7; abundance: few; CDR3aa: CASSRLAGESYEQYF; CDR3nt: TGCGCCAGCAGCCGATTAGCGGGGGAGTCCTACGAGCAGTACTTC
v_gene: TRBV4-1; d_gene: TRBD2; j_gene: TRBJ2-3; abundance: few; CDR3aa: CASSQVRLAGITDTQYF; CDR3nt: TGCGCCAGCAGCCAAGTAAGACTAGCGGGGATCACAGATACGCAGTATTTT
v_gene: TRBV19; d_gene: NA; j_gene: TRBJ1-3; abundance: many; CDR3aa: CASSIRGRSQRADSGNTIYF; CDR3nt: TGTGCCAGTAGTATCAGAGGACGGAGTCAGAGGGCAGACTCTGGAAACACCATATATTTT
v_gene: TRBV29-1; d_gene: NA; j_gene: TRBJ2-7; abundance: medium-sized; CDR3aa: CSVASGAYEQYF; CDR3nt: TGCAGCGTGGCCTCAGGGGCCTACGAGCAGTACTTC
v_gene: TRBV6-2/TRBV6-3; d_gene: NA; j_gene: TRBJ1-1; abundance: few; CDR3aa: CASSHPDRNTEAFF; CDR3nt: TGTGCCAGCAGTCACCCCGACAGAAACACTGAAGCTTTCTTT